This T cell receptor beta chain derives from a study of T-cell memory formation after mild COVID-19. The CDR3 loop spans 22 amino acids. In germline, CDR1 is SGHNT, CDR2 YYREEE (reference sequence). Trimming took 1 base from V and 0 from J, leaving 26 bases between them. TCRdb reprocessed the 5' RACE reads with MiXCR, giving one entry per CDR3 protein. The sample holds about 7,100 distinct CDR3 sequences, roughly 50% seen once. This clonotype was detected many times. The origin of this receptor is an adult who had mild COVID-19 (a few samples of this study predate the infection). Cell type and time point are not known. V and J are TRBV5-4 and TRBJ2-6; weak D call: TRBD2 (5 bases). Sequencing used PBMCs or a T cell subset sorted from them (not recorded which). The CDR3 DNA sequence: TGTGCCAGCAGCTTGCGACCCCGCGGAGGTGCCTACGCGAGCTCTGGGGCCAACGTCCTGACTTTC. Its protein is CASSLRPRGGAYASSGANVLTF.